The clone carrying this TCR beta chain was found many times. Antigen unknown. These data belong to a study of T cells in Graves' hyperthyroidism and ophthalmopathy. Germline values: CDR1 MNHEY, CDR2 SMNVEV (reference sequence). The CDR3 length is 15 residues. Trimming stripped 7 bases from V and 1 base from J, with 15 bases between. General observations from the study: Clonotypes that were expanded in thyroid above 0.001 mostly appeared in blood too.

A patient was excluded if there was uncontrolled infection, other autoimmune disease, pregnancy or lactation. Before ophthalmopathy appeared, progressors gave blood at initial hyperthyroidism diagnosis. RNA transcripts were the template for amplifying TCR beta CDR3 regions. An initial round of RT-PCR targeting the TCR CDR3 relied on the HTBI primer set. TCRdb redid the calling of the multiplex PCR reads with MiXCR, one entry per CDR3 protein. This sample has fewer than 650,000 distinct CDR3 sequences; 11% to 15% occur once, and the top ten carry 5.8%. Sequencing used blood. V and J are TRBV27 and TRBJ2-3, with D possibly being TRBD2 (5 bases). The sequence was collected from a woman aged 25 to 39 with Graves' hyperthyroidism that later progressed to Graves' ophthalmopathy. In DNA, the CDR3 is TGTGCCAGCACTTGGTACGGGGTTCGCACAGATACGCAGTATTTT. Its protein product is CASTWYGVRTDTQYF.